One sample yielded the 26 T cell receptor beta chains listed below, sequenced in a study of T cell changes during pregnancy in multiple sclerosis. Profiling relied on immunoSEQ multiplex PCR, and the TCRdb table lists in-frame clones only, not all of them. Among around 17,000 clones listed, around 95% were seen once. The specimen was peripheral blood, collected in the third trimester of pregnancy. Receptors were obtained from a female donor with multiple sclerosis, enrolled in a pregnancy study.

The chain links TRBV7-2 to TRBJ2-2; D possibly corresponds to TRBD1 (5 bases). The germline gives CDR1 SGHTA, CDR2 FQGNSA. V was pared by 1 base and J by 2 bases, with 8 bases between. The CDR3 consists of 15 residues. The CDR3, as DNA: TGTGCCAGCAGCTTAGTCCGGACAAACACCGGGGAGCTGTTTTTT. It yields the protein CASSLVRTNTGELFF. Supplemented by reference TRBV7-2 and TRBJ2-2, the full variable domain reads GAGVSQSPSNKVTEKGKDVELRCDPISGHTALYWYRQSLGQGLEFLIYFQGNSAPDKSGLPSDRFSAERTGGSVSTLTIQRTQQEDSAVYLCASSLVRTNTGELFFGEGSRLTVL.

In this sample, this clone turned up once. The V gene is TRBV7-9, the J gene TRBJ1-3; possibly TRBD1 for D (5 bases). This CDR3 contains 19 residues. V was clipped by 1 base and J by 4 bases, with 23 bases between them. Germline assignment: CDR1 SEHNR and CDR2 FQNEAQ (reference sequence). DNA of the CDR3: TGTGCCAGCAGCTTAGGGGGGGTAAGGGATCCCCAAGAAGGAAACACCATATATTTT. It is translated as CASSLGGVRDPQEGNTIYF.

V is TRBV10-1 and J is TRBJ2-3; possibly TRBD2 for D (6 bases). V lost 2 bases to trimming and J lost 0 bases, with 6 bases between them. The CDR3 length is 14 residues. Germline V gene lookup returns CDR1 WNHNN and CDR2 SYGVQD (reference sequence). The CDR3 DNA reads TGCGCCAGCAGTGAGGGGACTAGCACAGATACGCAGTATTTT. Translation: CASSEGTSTDTQYF.

V gene TRBV6-5 combines with J gene TRBJ1-2; D may be TRBD1 (5 bases). Germline values: CDR1 MNHEY, CDR2 SVGAGI. V lost 2 bases and J lost 4, with 8 bases in between. This CDR3 contains 13 residues. This chain's CDR3 is CASSYGAPYGYTF. In DNA, the CDR3 is TGTGCCAGCAGTTACGGGGCTCCCTATGGCTACACCTTC.

The rearrangement joins TRBV7-8 to TRBJ1-5; D unclear. The CDR3 totals 16 residues. Trimming cost V 4 bases and J 6 bases, with 19 bases left between them. Germline values: CDR1 SGHVS, CDR2 FQNEAQ. The CDR3 DNA reads as TGTGCCAGCAGCTCCATGGGTCGGGGAAACGGTCAGCCCCAGCATTTT. It specifies CASSSMGRGNGQPQHF.

V and J are TRBV30 and TRBJ2-2, with 8 bases matching TRBD2. The trim removed 5 bases at V and 2 bases at J, leaving 1 base unmatched. This CDR3 spans 13 amino acids. Germline V gene data show CDR1 as GTSNPN and CDR2 as SVGIG (reference sequence). DNA of the CDR3: TGTGCCTGGGGGACTAGTAACACCGGGGAGCTGTTTTTT. It translates to CAWGTSNTGELFF.

This chain links TRBV6-1 with TRBJ1-5; D is possibly TRBD1 (5 bases). The CDR3 sequence is 14 residues long. Germline V gene lookup returns CDR1 MNHNS and CDR2 SASEGT. V was shortened by 3 bases and J by 5 bases, with 11 bases between the two germline ends. Written as DNA, the CDR3 is TGTGCCAGCAGTGATGGGGCCCGGGATCAGCCCCAGCATTTT. Its translation: CASSDGARDQPQHF.

The chain carries TRBV13 and TRBJ2-2; 7 nucleotides align to TRBD1. The CDR3 is 16 residues long. V dropped 7 bases and J dropped 7; count of bases not matched to a gene: 15. The germline V gene encodes CDR1 PRHDT and CDR2 FYEKMQ (reference sequence). The CDR3 loop reads CASTVRATGTIGELFF. The CDR3 bases are TGTGCCAGCACCGTGCGTGCGACAGGGACCATCGGGGAGCTGTTTTTT.

V and J are TRBV10-1 and TRBJ2-1; 8 bases match TRBD2. In germline, CDR1 is WNHNN, CDR2 SYGVQD (reference sequence). This CDR3 has 15 residues. V lost 3 bases, J lost 5 bases, and 6 bases stayed unmatched. CDR3 sequence reads: CASSDGSSGHNEQFF. As DNA, the CDR3 is TGCGCCAGCAGTGATGGGTCTAGCGGGCACAATGAGCAGTTCTTC.

The V call is TRBV7-9, the J call TRBJ2-3; 8 bases match TRBD2. The J segment lost 1 base and the V segment lost 5 bases, leaving 11 bases of the junction unmatched. The germline CDR1 and CDR2 sequences are SEHNR and FQNEAQ (reference sequence). The length of the CDR3 is 17 residues. The DNA of the CDR3 is TGTGCCAGCAGCGCCGGACTAGCCTGGAAAGGCACAGATACGCAGTATTTT. As protein: CASSAGLAWKGTDTQYF.

The genes are TRBV7-3 and TRBJ2-5, with D possibly matching TRBD2 (7 bases). The germline CDR1 and CDR2 sequences are SGHTA and FQGTGA. The CDR3 totals 14 residues. V dropped 5 bases and J dropped 4 bases, with 14 bases sitting between them. CDR3 protein: CASSLLGGLETQYF. The CDR3 nucleotides read TGTGCCAGCAGCCTCCTGGGGGGGCTAGAGACCCAGTACTTC.

V usage is TRBV27 and J usage is TRBJ2-3; 8 bases map to TRBD1. V trimming: 5 bases; J trimming: 4 bases; junction bases outside the gene matches: 5. The CDR3 has 14 residues. The V gene's germline CDR1 is MNHEY and CDR2 SMNVEV (reference sequence). The chain's CDR3 is CASSLDRGPDTQYF. CDR3 nucleotides: TGTGCCAGCAGTCTTGACAGGGGACCAGATACGCAGTATTTT.

This chain connects TRBV7-9 to TRBJ1-5; tentatively, D is TRBD1 (5 bases). With 5 bases removed from V and 0 bases from J, the gap between germline ends came to 8 bases. Per germline, CDR1 SEHNR and CDR2 FQNEAQ (reference sequence). There are 14 residues in the CDR3. The chain's CDR3 is CASSPTASNQPQHF. CDR3 coding DNA: TGTGCCAGCAGCCCGACAGCTAGCAATCAGCCCCAGCATTTT.

V gene TRBV19 combines with J gene TRBJ1-5; 10 nucleotides match TRBD1. This CDR3 spans 14 amino acids. The germline V gene has CDR1 LNHDA and CDR2 SQIVND (reference sequence). V trimming: 3 bases; J trimming: 7 bases; junction bases outside the gene matches: 3. In DNA form, the CDR3 reads TGTGCCAGTAGTATGGGGACAGGGGCCCAGCCCCAGCATTTT. Translated, it gives CASSMGTGAQPQHF.

The chain uses TRBV2 and TRBJ2-7, with 8 bases fitting TRBD2. Germline V CDR1 and CDR2: SNHLY, FYNNEI. V shed 2 bases and J 3 bases; nucleotides not matched to a gene: 6. The CDR3 has 15 amino acids. CDR3 in amino acids: CASSESGGPHYEQYF. In DNA, the CDR3 is TGTGCCAGCAGTGAATCGGGAGGGCCGCACTACGAGCAGTACTTC.

The V and J genes are TRBV19 and TRBJ1-4, with 7 bases lining up with TRBD1. Germline lookup yields CDR1 LNHDA and CDR2 SQIVND (reference sequence). The CDR3 consists of 16 residues. V dropped 5 bases and J dropped 0; count of bases not matched to a gene: 6. The CDR3 is CASSPRTGATNEKLFF. The CDR3 bases are TGTGCCAGTAGTCCTCGGACAGGAGCAACTAATGAAAAACTGTTTTTT.

This chain uses TRBV25-1 with TRBJ1-2; weak D call: TRBD1 (6 bases). This CDR3 is 16 amino acids long. Trimming pared 4 bases from V and 0 bases from J, leaving 15 bases between. Germline-derived CDR1 and CDR2 are MGHDK and SYGVNS. CDR3 sequence (DNA): TGTGCCAGCAGTGGGGGGGGACATCTGACTAACTATGGCTACACCTTC. It yields the protein CASSGGGHLTNYGYTF.

This chain links TRBV28 with TRBJ1-2, with 9 bases identical to TRBD1. This CDR3 comprises 14 residues. V shed 5 bases and J 6 bases; nucleotides not matched to a gene: 7. From germline, CDR1 is MDHEN and CDR2 SYDVKM. This chain's CDR3 is CASSLGQGPHGYTF. The CDR3 DNA is TGTGCCAGCAGTCTCGGACAGGGGCCGCATGGCTACACCTTC.

The chain combines TRBV5-1 with TRBJ2-7; D perhaps matches TRBD1 (6 bases). Trimming cost V 2 bases and J 1 base, with 10 bases left between them. CDR3 length: 14 amino acids. Germline V lookup: CDR1 SGHRS, CDR2 YFSETQ. CDR3 nucleotide sequence: TGCGCCAGCAGCTTTAGGACAGATTCCTACGAGCAGTACTTC. This codes for CASSFRTDSYEQYF. Based on the CDR3 plus reference TRBV5-1 and TRBJ2-7, the full variable domain is KAGVTQTPRYLIKTRGQQVTLSCSPISGHRSVSWYQQTPGQGLQFLFEYFSETQRNKGNFPGRFSGRQFSNSRSEMNVSTLELGDSALYLCASSFRTDSYEQYFGPGTRLTVT.

This chain uses TRBV11-2 with TRBJ1-4; a weak D match, TRBD1 (6 bases). Trimming removed 3 bases at V and 10 bases at J, with 18 bases between. Germline assignment: CDR1 SGHAT and CDR2 FQNNGV. The CDR3 runs 15 residues. As DNA, the CDR3 is TGTGCCAGCAGCTTTAGTGTGGGGGCCCCGGGAAAACTGTTTTTT. Protein sequence: CASSFSVGAPGKLFF.

CDR3: CASSSTGPAGDTEAFF. CDR3 nucleotides: TGTGCCAGCAGCTCGACCGGGCCCGCGGGTGACACTGAAGCTTTCTTT. The V and J genes are TRBV11-3 and TRBJ1-1; D unresolved. Germline lookup yields CDR1 SGHNT and CDR2 YENEEA. With 4 bases removed from V and 3 bases from J, the gap between germline ends came to 18 bases. The CDR3 loop spans 16 amino acids.

The chain uses TRBV10-3 and TRBJ2-3; D is uncertain. Germline V gene sequence: CDR1 ENHRY, CDR2 SYGVKD. V was clipped by 2 bases and J by 2 bases, with 11 bases between them. The CDR3 has 15 residues. This CDR3 reads CAISEISTATDTQYF. The CDR3 nucleotides are TGTGCCATCAGTGAGATTAGTACCGCCACAGATACGCAGTATTTT.

The table lists this clone with a few counts. This chain uses TRBV5-1 with TRBJ2-7; 7 bases line up with TRBD1. J was trimmed by 2 bases and V by 5 bases; bases with no gene match: 4. Germline V gives CDR1 SGHRS, CDR2 YFSETQ. This CDR3 comprises 13 residues. Here the CDR3 reads CASREGATYEQYF. CDR3 nucleotides: TGCGCCAGCAGAGAGGGGGCTACCTACGAGCAGTACTTC.

This rearrangement joins TRBV27 to TRBJ2-1, with 10 bases identical to TRBD2. CDR3 length equals 16 residues. Germline V gene sequence: CDR1 MNHEY, CDR2 SMNVEV (reference sequence). J gave up 6 bases and V 0 bases, and 5 bases lay outside the gene matches. CDR3 loop: CASSLSGLAGVNEQFF. CDR3 sequence (DNA): TGTGCCAGCAGTTTATCGGGGCTAGCGGGAGTCAATGAGCAGTTCTTC.

V is TRBV5-1 and J is TRBJ2-3, with 11 nucleotides matching TRBD2. The ends lost 0 bases at V and 1 base at J; junction bases unmatched: 1. Germline V gives CDR1 SGHRS, CDR2 YFSETQ. This CDR3 has 16 amino acids. The CDR3 loop reads CASSLELAGGTDTQYF. CDR3 nucleotides: TGCGCCAGCAGCTTGGAACTAGCGGGGGGCACAGATACGCAGTATTTT.

The rearrangement joins TRBV29-1 to TRBJ2-3; D is undetermined. The germline V and J ends were trimmed by 5 bases and 2 bases, with 8 bases remaining between them. CDR3 length: 12 residues. The V gene's germline CDR1 is SQVTM and CDR2 ANQGSEA. This CDR3 is CSVSSVTDTQYF. DNA of the CDR3: TGCAGCGTTTCGTCTGTCACAGATACGCAGTATTTT.